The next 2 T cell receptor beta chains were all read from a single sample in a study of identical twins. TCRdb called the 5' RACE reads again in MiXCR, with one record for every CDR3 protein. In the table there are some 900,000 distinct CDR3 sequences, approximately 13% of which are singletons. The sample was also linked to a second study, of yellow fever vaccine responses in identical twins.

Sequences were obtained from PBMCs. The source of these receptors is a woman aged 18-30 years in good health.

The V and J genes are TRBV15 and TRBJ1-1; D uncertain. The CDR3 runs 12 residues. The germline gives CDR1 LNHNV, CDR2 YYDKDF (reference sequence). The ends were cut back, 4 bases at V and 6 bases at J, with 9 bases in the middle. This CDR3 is CATSTSDSEAFF. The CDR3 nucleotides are TGTGCCACCAGCACTTCTGACTCTGAAGCTTTCTTT. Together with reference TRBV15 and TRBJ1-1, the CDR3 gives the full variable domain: DAMVIQNPRYQVTQFGKPVTLSCSQTLNHNVMYWYQQKSSQAPKLLFHYYDKDFNNEADTPDNFQSRRPNTSFCFLDIRSPGLGDTAMYLCATSTSDSEAFFGQGTRLTVV.

The CDR3 DNA reads as TGCGCCAGCAGCTTACGACTTCTCGCCCTCTCCTACAATGAGCAGTTCTTC. This encodes CASSLRLLALSYNEQFF. The V gene is TRBV5-1, the J gene TRBJ2-1; D unresolved. Trimming pared 2 bases from V and 0 bases from J, leaving 15 bases between. Germline V CDR1 and CDR2: SGHRS, YFSETQ. This CDR3 comprises 17 residues.